These 10 T cell receptor beta chains were all obtained from the same sample, sequenced in a study of blood T cells in healthy people across ages. Combining a sample-barcoded 5' primer with a J-beta primer mix, a second PCR ran for about 7 to 11 cycles. TCRdb re-derived calls from the 5' RACE reads in MiXCR, one entry per CDR3 protein. The sample shows roughly 1,300,000 distinct CDR3 sequences, around 59% of them seen only once. Sequenced: blood. These receptors all come from a man aged 18 to 35 in good health.

This clonotype was seen a handful of times. The junction differs from germline at one of its ends, possibly a read error. The rearrangement joins TRBV7-8 to TRBJ2-1; 10 nucleotides agree with TRBD2. This CDR3 contains 15 residues. Germline-derived CDR1 and CDR2 are SGHVS and FQNEAQ. In DNA form, the CDR3 reads TGTGCCAGTAGCTTTACTAGCGGGGTTGTCGGTGAGCAGTTCTTC. As protein: CASSFTSGVVGEQFF.

This chain joins TRBV10-3 and TRBJ2-7; TRBD1 agrees at 8 bases. V lost 6 bases, J lost 10 bases, and 8 bases stayed unmatched. The germline V gene encodes CDR1 ENHRY and CDR2 SYGVKD. The CDR3 consists of 12 residues. The CDR3 reads CAISGTGEAQYF. CDR3 DNA sequence: TGTGCCATCAGCGGGACAGGCGAGGCCCAGTACTTC.

The CDR3 DNA follows: TGCAGTGCTAACCCCACCGGACACAGGGGGCGGCAAGCTTTCTTT. As protein: CSANPTGHRGRQAFF. This chain links TRBV20-1 with TRBJ1-1; 9 nucleotides align to TRBD1. This CDR3 comprises 15 residues. Germline values: CDR1 DFQATT, CDR2 SNEGSKA (reference sequence). V gave up 4 bases and J gave up 9 bases; unmatched junction bases: 15.

V usage is TRBV6-1 and J usage is TRBJ2-7, with D tentatively TRBD1 (5 bases). The CDR3 is 15 residues long. The V gene's germline CDR1 is MNHNS and CDR2 SASEGT. V lost 2 bases to trimming and J lost 3 bases, with 14 bases between them. The CDR3 nucleotides are TGTGCCAGCAGTGAAATCTCTGGGGCAAGCTACGAGCAGTACTTC. It codes for CASSEISGASYEQYF.

This clonotype was picked up one time. V and J are TRBV5-1 and TRBJ2-1, with a weak D call TRBD2 (5 bases). V was pared by 0 bases and J by 0 bases, with 10 bases between. Germline values: CDR1 SGHRS, CDR2 YFSETQ. The CDR3 is made up of 16 amino acids. The CDR3 protein is CASSLGTLISYNEQFF. CDR3 DNA sequence: TGCGCCAGCAGCTTGGGGACTCTTATCTCCTACAATGAGCAGTTCTTC.

The CDR3 protein is CASSLGPSYTDTQYF. CDR3 bases: TGTGCCAGCAGCTTAGGGCCCAGCTACACAGATACGCAGTATTTT. The chain uses TRBV7-2 and TRBJ2-3; no firm D call. Looked up from germline, CDR1 is SGHTA and CDR2 is FQGNSA. Trimming cost V 1 base and J 2 bases, with 10 bases left between them. The CDR3 runs to 15 residues.

V gene TRBV29-1 combines with J gene TRBJ2-1; 8 positions match TRBD1. V lost 7 bases to trimming and J lost 13 bases; unmatched junction nucleotides: 15. CDR1 is SQVTM and CDR2 is ANQGSEA in the germline V gene. The CDR3 is made up of 13 amino acids. For the CDR3, the DNA is TGCAGCGCGATCAGGGGGCTCCGGGAGACCCAGTTCTTC. It translates to CSAIRGLRETQFF.

The rearrangement links TRBV6-2 or TRBV6-3 to TRBJ2-1; no clear D gene. Per the germline V gene, CDR1 is MNHEY and CDR2 is SVGEGT. CDR3 length: 14 residues. The V gene lost 2 bases and the J gene lost 8 bases, with 13 bases spanning the gap. As DNA, the CDR3 is TGTGCCAGCAGTTACACGTGGGTTAACCATGAGCAGTTCTTC. Its protein product is CASSYTWVNHEQFF.

The chain recombines TRBV7-9 with TRBJ2-3; D ambiguous. V lost 2 bases to trimming and J lost 0 bases, with 12 bases between them. CDR1 is SEHNR and CDR2 is FQNEAQ in the germline V gene (reference sequence). This CDR3 has 16 residues. The CDR3 loop is CASSLPDPPSTDTQYF. The CDR3 nucleotides are TGTGCCAGCAGCTTACCTGATCCTCCTAGCACAGATACGCAGTATTTT.

The gene calls are TRBV2 and TRBJ2-1; no definite D call. V gave up 4 bases and J gave up 6 bases, with 16 bases separating them. This CDR3 has 15 residues. Germline loops: CDR1 SNHLY, CDR2 FYNNEI. CDR3 bases: TGTGCCAGCAGTGGACGAACGCCGGCGGTCAATGAGCAGTTCTTC. It specifies CASSGRTPAVNEQFF.